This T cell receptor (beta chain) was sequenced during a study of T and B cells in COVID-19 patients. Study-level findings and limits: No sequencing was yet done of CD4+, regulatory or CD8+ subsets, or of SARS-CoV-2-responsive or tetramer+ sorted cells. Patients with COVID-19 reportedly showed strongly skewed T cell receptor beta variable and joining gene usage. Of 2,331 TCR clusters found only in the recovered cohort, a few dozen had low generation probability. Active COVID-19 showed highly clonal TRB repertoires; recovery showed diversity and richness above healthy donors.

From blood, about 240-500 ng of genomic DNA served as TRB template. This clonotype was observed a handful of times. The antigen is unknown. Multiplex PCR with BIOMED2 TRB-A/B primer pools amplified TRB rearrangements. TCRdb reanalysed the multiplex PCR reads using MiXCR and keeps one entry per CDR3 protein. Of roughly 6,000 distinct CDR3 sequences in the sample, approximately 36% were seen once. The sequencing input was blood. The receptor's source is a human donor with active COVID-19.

Written as DNA, the CDR3 is TGCAGTGCTACCCGTACCGGGGTTAACACCGGGGAGCTGTTTTTT. Its translation is CSATRTGVNTGELFF. The chain carries TRBV20-1 and TRBJ2-2, with a possible D match to TRBD2 (5 bases). V lost 4 bases and J 2 bases, leaving 14 bases between the germline ends. Germline V gene sequence: CDR1 DFQATT, CDR2 SNEGSKA (reference sequence). The CDR3 runs 15 residues.